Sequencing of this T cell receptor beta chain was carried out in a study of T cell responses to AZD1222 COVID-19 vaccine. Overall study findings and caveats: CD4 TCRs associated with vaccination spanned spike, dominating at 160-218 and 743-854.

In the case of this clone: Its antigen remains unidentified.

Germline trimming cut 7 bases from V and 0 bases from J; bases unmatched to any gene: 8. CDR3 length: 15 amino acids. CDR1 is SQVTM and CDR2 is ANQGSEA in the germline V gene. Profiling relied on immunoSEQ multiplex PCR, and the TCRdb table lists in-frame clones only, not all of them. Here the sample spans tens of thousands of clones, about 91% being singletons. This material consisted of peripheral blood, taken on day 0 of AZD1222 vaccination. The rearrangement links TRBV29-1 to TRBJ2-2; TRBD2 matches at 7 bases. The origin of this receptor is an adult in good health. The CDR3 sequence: CSGASGQTNTGELFF. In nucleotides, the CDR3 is TGCAGCGGTGCTAGCGGCCAGACGAACACCGGGGAGCTGTTTTTT.